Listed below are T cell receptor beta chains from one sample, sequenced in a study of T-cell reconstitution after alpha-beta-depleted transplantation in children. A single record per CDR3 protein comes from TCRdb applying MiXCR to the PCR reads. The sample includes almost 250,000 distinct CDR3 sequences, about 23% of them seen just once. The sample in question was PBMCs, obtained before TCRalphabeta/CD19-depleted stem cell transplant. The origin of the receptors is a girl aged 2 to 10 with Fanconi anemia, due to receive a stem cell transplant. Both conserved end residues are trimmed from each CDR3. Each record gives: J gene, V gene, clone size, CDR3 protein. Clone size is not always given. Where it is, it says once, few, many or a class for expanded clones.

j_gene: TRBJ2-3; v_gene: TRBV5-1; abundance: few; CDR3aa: ASSFRLAETDTQY
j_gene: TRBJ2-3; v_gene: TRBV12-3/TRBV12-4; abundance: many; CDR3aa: ASSLPRGVGPDTQY
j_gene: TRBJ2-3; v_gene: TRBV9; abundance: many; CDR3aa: ASSVGGGPTDTQY
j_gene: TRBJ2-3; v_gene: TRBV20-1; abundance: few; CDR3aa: SANAPDISTDTQY
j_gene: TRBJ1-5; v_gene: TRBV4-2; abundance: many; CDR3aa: ASSQGGTGALNQPQH
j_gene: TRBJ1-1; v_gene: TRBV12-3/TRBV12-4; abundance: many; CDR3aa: ASSLNPNTEAF
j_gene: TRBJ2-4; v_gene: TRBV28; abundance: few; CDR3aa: ASSPRQEVAKNIQY
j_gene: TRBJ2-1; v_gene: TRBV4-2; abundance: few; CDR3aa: ASSQDHGMGEQF
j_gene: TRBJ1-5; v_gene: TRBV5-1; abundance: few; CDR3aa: ASSLVQGGQPQH
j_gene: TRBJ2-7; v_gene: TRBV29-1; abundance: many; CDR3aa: SVASTVDYEQY
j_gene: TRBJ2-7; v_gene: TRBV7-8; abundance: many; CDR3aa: ASSLLGGKYEQY
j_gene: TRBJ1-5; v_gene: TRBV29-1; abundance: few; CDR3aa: SVEVRDTSNQPQH
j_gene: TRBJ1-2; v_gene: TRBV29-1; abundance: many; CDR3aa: SVDKQGSGYT
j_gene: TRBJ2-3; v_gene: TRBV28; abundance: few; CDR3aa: ASSMFNYTDTQY
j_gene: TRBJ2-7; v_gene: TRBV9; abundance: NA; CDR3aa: ASSPRDISSYEQY
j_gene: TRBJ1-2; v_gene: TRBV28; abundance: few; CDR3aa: ASSNSLIAYGYT
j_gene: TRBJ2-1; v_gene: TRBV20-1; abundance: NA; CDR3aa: SALPLSGDLLYNEQF
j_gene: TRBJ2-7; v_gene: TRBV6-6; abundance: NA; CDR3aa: ASSYGPHEQY
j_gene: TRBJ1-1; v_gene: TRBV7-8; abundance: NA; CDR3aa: ASSSMAHRDTEAF
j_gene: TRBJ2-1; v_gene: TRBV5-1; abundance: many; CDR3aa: ASSSRGAGSPYNEQF
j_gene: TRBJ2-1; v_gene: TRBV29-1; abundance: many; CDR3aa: SVAPPVYNEQF
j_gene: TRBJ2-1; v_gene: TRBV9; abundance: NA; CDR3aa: ASSVASHSLYNEQF
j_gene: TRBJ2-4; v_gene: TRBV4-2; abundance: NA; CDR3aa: ASSQDRGTSVGNIQY
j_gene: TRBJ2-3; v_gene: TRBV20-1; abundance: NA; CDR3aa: SAREPGQGLDTQY
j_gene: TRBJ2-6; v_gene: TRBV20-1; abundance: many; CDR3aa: SARDRGGTGANVLT
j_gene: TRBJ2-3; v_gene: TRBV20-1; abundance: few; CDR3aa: SARGLAGTDTQY